This T cell receptor beta chain was found in a study of T-cell memory formation after mild COVID-19. V was shortened by 5 bases and J by 3 bases, with 8 bases between the two germline ends. The CDR3 length is 12 residues. Germline CDR1 reads LGHNT; CDR2 reads FRNRAP. TCRdb re-called the 5' RACE reads with MiXCR, one entry per CDR3 protein. The table shows around 510,000 distinct CDR3 sequences, with about a fifth occurring only once. Source material: PBMCs or a T cell subset sorted from them (not recorded which). This clonotype was sampled from an adult woman who had mild COVID-19 (a few samples of this study predate the infection). Cell type and time point are not known. V usage is TRBV12-5 and J usage is TRBJ2-7; no clear D gene. The CDR3 region has the DNA TGTGCTAGTGGTATCACGTACTACGAGCAGTACTTC. It specifies CASGITYYEQYF.